The 9 T cell receptor beta chains below come from one sample, sequenced in a study of molecular identifiers for immune sequencing clone quantification. Each CDR3 protein is one row after TCRdb ran MiXCR on the PCR reads. This sample has 100,000 or so distinct CDR3 sequences, with around 33% found just once. The sequencing input was naive CD8+ T cells from blood, with Jurkat cell RNA spiked in. This sample's subset: FACS-sorted CD8+CD4-CCR7+CD45RA+ naive T cells. These receptors were taken from a human donor in good health. Some libraries in this study had Jurkat cell RNA spiked in.

The genes are TRBV19 and TRBJ1-1; 7 bases line up with TRBD1. Germline V CDR1 and CDR2: LNHDA, SQIVND (reference sequence). The trim removed 5 bases at V and 1 base at J, leaving 4 bases unmatched. The length of the CDR3 is 14 residues. In nucleotides, the CDR3 is TGTGCCAGTAGTCCCTGGACAGGGAACACTGAAGCTTTCTTT. Amino acid sequence: CASSPWTGNTEAFF. Combining the CDR3 with reference TRBV19 and TRBJ1-1 gives the whole variable domain DGGITQSPKYLFRKEGQNVTLSCEQNLNHDAMYWYRQDPGQGLRLIYYSQIVNDFQKGDIAEGYSVSREKKESFPLTVTSAQKNPTAFYLCASSPWTGNTEAFFGQGTRLTVV.

On this clonotype: A junction boundary mismatches the germline segment, possibly from a read error. The chain has TRBV19 and TRBJ1-4, with D maybe TRBD1 (5 bases). CDR3 length equals 15 residues. Per the germline V gene, CDR1 is LNHDA and CDR2 is SQIVND (reference sequence). The CDR3 spells CASSTPDRSNEELFF. The CDR3 DNA is TGTGCCAGTAGTACCCCAGACAGAAGTAATGAAGAACTGTTTTTT.

Turning to this clonotype: Germline and junction disagree at one end, which may indicate a read error. The J gene is TRBJ2-5, the V gene TRBV9; possible D gene TRBD2, 5 bases. This CDR3 has 13 amino acids. The V gene's germline CDR1 is SGDLS and CDR2 YYNGEE. In nucleotides, the CDR3 is TGTGCCAGCAACCGGGAACCACAAGAGCCCCAGTACTTC. Translation gives CASNREPQEPQYF.

This clonotype was seen repeatedly, ten times or more. The chain recombines TRBV5-1 with TRBJ1-1; 9 positions agree with TRBD1. Unmatched junction bases numbered 10, after V lost 4 bases and J lost 0 bases. Germline V gene lookup returns CDR1 SGHRS and CDR2 YFSETQ. The CDR3 is made up of 17 amino acids. The CDR3 here is CASSPGTGFFMNTEAFF. The CDR3 bases are TGCGCCAGCAGCCCGGGGACAGGGTTCTTCATGAACACTGAAGCTTTCTTT.

As to this clonotype: This may be a read error, as it is one base from a much larger clone. This sequence joins TRBV2 and TRBJ2-3; 8 bases agree with TRBD2. The V and J ends lost 11 bases and 2 bases, in that order; junction bases with no gene match: 9. The CDR3 spans 14 residues. CDR1 and CDR2 (germline): SNHLY, FYNNEI. This CDR3 reads CAGTTSGHTDTQYF. The CDR3 coding sequence is TGTGCCGGCACCACTAGCGGTCACACAGATACGCAGTATTTT.

Note on this clonotype: This may be a read error, as it is one base from a much larger clone. V and J are TRBV28 and TRBJ2-7; TRBD2 matches at 7 bases. Germline V gene data show CDR1 as MDHEN and CDR2 as SYDVKM. V was clipped by 3 bases and J by 9 bases; unmatched bases: 14. This CDR3 has 15 residues. The CDR3 coding sequence is TGTGCCAGCAGTTTGGTGGCGGCCCTTCCGGGGGGGCAGTACTTC. Protein product: CASSLVAALPGGQYF.

This clonotype was picked up a small number of times. The V and J genes are TRBV7-6 and TRBJ2-2, with D perhaps TRBD1 (5 bases). The length of the CDR3 is 16 residues. Germline CDR1 SGHVS, CDR2 FNYEAQ. V lost 2 bases to trimming and J lost 0 bases, with 10 bases between them. The CDR3 DNA reads TGTGCCAGCAGCTTACGACAGTTCCCGAACACCGGGGAGCTGTTTTTT. Translating gives CASSLRQFPNTGELFF.

The CDR3 nucleotides are TGTGCCAGCAGCTTAGCTAGTAGTAGCGGGAGTCGCGCAGATACGCAGTATTTT. The encoded protein is CASSLASSSGSRADTQYF. The chain has TRBV11-2 and TRBJ2-3; 9 nucleotides align to TRBD2. The V gene end was trimmed by 1 base and the J gene end by 4 bases; junction bases not matched to a gene: 12. The CDR3 covers 18 residues. From germline, CDR1 is SGHAT and CDR2 FQNNGV.

This clonotype was picked up many times. V gene TRBV28 combines with J gene TRBJ2-6, with unresolved D. The V gene lost 3 bases and the J gene lost 0 bases, with 12 bases spanning the gap. Germline lookup yields CDR1 MDHEN and CDR2 SYDVKM. This CDR3 is 17 amino acids long. CDR3 protein: CASSFSTVNSGANVLTF. CDR3 nucleotide sequence: TGTGCCAGCAGTTTCTCAACAGTCAACTCTGGGGCCAACGTCCTGACTTTC.